Listed below are T cell receptor beta chains from one sample, sequenced in a study of T cells in Graves' hyperthyroidism and ophthalmopathy. TCRdb re-called the multiplex PCR reads through MiXCR, storing one row per CDR3 protein. The sample has around 340,000 distinct CDR3 sequences; over 15% are singletons. Specimen: blood. All receptors come from a young man with Graves' hyperthyroidism. CDR3s include the opening cysteine and the closing phenylalanine or tryptophan. A D gene is named only where the DNA matches it firmly. Where a row states a size, it is once, few, many or the class of an expanded clone; other rows omit it.

NA	TRBV10-3	TRBJ2-7	few	CAISAGGGTNEQYF	TGTGCCATCAGTGCGGGAGGCGGGACAAACGAGCAGTACTTC
NA	TRBV20-1	TRBJ2-1	many	CSARDLTGVYNEQFF	TGCAGTGCTAGAGATCTGACGGGAGTTTACAATGAGCAGTTCTTC
NA	TRBV7-9	TRBJ2-7	NA	CASSLGRTSYEQYF	TGTGCCAGCAGCTTAGGAAGAACTTCCTACGAGCAGTACTTC
NA	TRBV15	TRBJ2-3	NA	CATSTGAASDTQYF	TGTGCCACCAGCACTGGGGCGGCGTCAGATACGCAGTATTTT
TRBD1	TRBV7-9	TRBJ2-2	NA	CASSFYRGTGELFF	TGTGCCAGCAGCTTCTACAGGGGAACCGGGGAGCTGTTTTTT
NA	TRBV9	TRBJ2-7	NA	CASSVTSFNEQYF	TGTGCCAGCAGCGTAACTAGCTTCAATGAGCAGTACTTC
NA	TRBV12-3/TRBV12-4	TRBJ2-7	NA	CASSSSNGAREQYF	TGTGCCAGCAGTTCGAGTAATGGGGCGCGCGAGCAGTACTTC
TRBD2	TRBV11-2	TRBJ2-1	many	CASRVAGGLDEQFF	TGTGCCAGCCGGGTAGCGGGGGGTCTCGATGAGCAGTTCTTC
NA	TRBV12-3/TRBV12-4	TRBJ2-3	many	CASTPAATVADTQYF	TGTGCCAGCACCCCGGCGGCGACAGTGGCAGATACGCAGTATTTT
TRBD2	TRBV24-1	TRBJ2-5	many	CATSDPRTSGRGKETQYF	TGTGCCACCAGTGATCCCCGGACTAGCGGGAGAGGGAAAGAGACCCAGTACTTC
NA	TRBV18	TRBJ2-3	many	CASSPPAALLSTDTQYF	TGTGCCAGCTCACCACCGGCGGCCCTGCTCAGCACAGATACGCAGTATTTT
NA	TRBV11-1	TRBJ2-7	NA	CASSLALVGEYEQYF	TGTGCCAGCAGCTTAGCGCTAGTAGGAGAATACGAGCAGTACTTC
NA	TRBV2	TRBJ2-7	many	CASSESLAVEQYF	TGTGCCAGCAGTGAATCCCTAGCCGTCGAGCAGTACTTC
TRBD1	TRBV7-9	TRBJ2-7	many	CASSPRGQGWNEQYF	TGTGCCAGCAGCCCCAGGGGGCAGGGGTGGAACGAGCAGTACTTC
NA	TRBV5-1	TRBJ2-3	few	CASSPGRGLSSTDTQYF	TGCGCCAGCAGCCCCGGACGGGGACTGAGTAGCACAGATACGCAGTATTTT
NA	TRBV27	TRBJ2-7	few	CASSFAGRSYEQYF	TGTGCCAGCAGTTTTGCGGGACGGTCCTACGAGCAGTACTTC
NA	TRBV27	TRBJ1-1	NA	CASSLGIETEAFF	TGTGCCAGCAGTTTAGGAATAGAGACTGAAGCTTTCTTT
NA	TRBV5-4	TRBJ2-1	NA	CASSPDTYSNEQFF	TGTGCCAGCAGCCCCGACACGTATTCCAATGAGCAGTTCTTC
NA	TRBV20-1	TRBJ1-5	NA	CSARQGRSNQPQHF	TGCAGTGCTAGACAGGGGCGTAGCAATCAGCCCCAGCATTTT
NA	TRBV6-1	TRBJ2-5	many	CASRRVNKETQYF	TGTGCCAGCAGACGGGTGAATAAGGAGACCCAGTACTTC
NA	TRBV20-1	TRBJ2-7	many	CSAPLGTPLGEQYF	TGCAGTGCTCCCCTCGGGACTCCCCTTGGCGAGCAGTACTTC
NA	TRBV9	TRBJ2-2	NA	CASSVDTGELFF	TGTGCCAGCAGCGTAGACACCGGGGAGCTGTTTTTT
NA	TRBV28	TRBJ2-5	many	CASGLGQVGGETQYF	TGTGCCAGCGGGCTAGGACAGGTGGGGGGAGAGACCCAGTACTTC
NA	TRBV6-1	TRBJ1-4	NA	CASGTTNKKLFF	TGTGCCAGCGGAACAACTAATAAAAAACTGTTTTTT
NA	TRBV7-2	TRBJ2-5	NA	CASSLDSHGTQYF	TGTGCCAGCAGCCTGGACTCGCACGGGACCCAGTACTTC
TRBD2	TRBV27	TRBJ2-1	many	CASTILAGVGEQFF	TGTGCCAGCACTATCCTAGCGGGAGTCGGTGAGCAGTTCTTC
NA	TRBV28	TRBJ1-4	NA	CASRVVNEKLFF	TGTGCCAGCAGGGTGGTTAATGAAAAACTGTTTTTT
TRBD2	TRBV27	TRBJ2-1	NA	CASSLLAGGPHEQFF	TGTGCCAGCAGTTTACTAGCGGGAGGGCCTCATGAGCAGTTCTTC
NA	TRBV24-1	TRBJ2-2	NA	CATSDRGGQTNTGELFF	TGTGCCACCAGTGATAGGGGGGGCCAAACGAACACCGGGGAGCTGTTTTTT
NA	TRBV4-2	TRBJ2-1	NA	CASSQDRFDNEQFF	TGTGCCAGCAGCCAAGATAGGTTTGACAATGAGCAGTTCTTC
NA	TRBV5-1	TRBJ2-7	many	CASSGPSPYEQYF	TGCGCCAGCAGCGGGCCATCCCCTTACGAGCAGTACTTC
NA	TRBV5-1	TRBJ2-5	NA	CASSSGVAGETQYF	TGCGCCAGCAGCTCTGGGGTAGCTGGAGAGACCCAGTACTTC
NA	TRBV2	TRBJ2-7	NA	CATLGRGDYEQYF	TGTGCCACCTTAGGCAGGGGGGACTACGAGCAGTACTTC
TRBD2	TRBV11-2	TRBJ2-3	many	CASSYRTSDSTDTQYF	TGTGCCAGCAGCTATAGAACTAGCGACAGCACAGATACGCAGTATTTT
NA	TRBV24-1	TRBJ2-1	many	CATSDSYNEQFF	TGTGCCACCAGTGATTCGTACAATGAGCAGTTCTTC
TRBD1	TRBV12-3/TRBV12-4	TRBJ1-2	few	CASSQGAEDYGYTF	TGTGCCAGCAGCCAGGGGGCGGAGGACTATGGCTACACCTTC
NA	TRBV29-1	TRBJ1-2	NA	CSVAGDQGYGYTF	TGCAGCGTTGCCGGGGACCAGGGCTATGGCTACACCTTC
NA	TRBV7-9	TRBJ2-7	many	CASRYSLGRGDEQYF	TGTGCCAGCAGATATTCCCTGGGCAGGGGAGACGAGCAGTACTTC
NA	TRBV9	TRBJ2-3	few	CASSVGGWGSHTDTQYF	TGTGCCAGCAGCGTAGGAGGATGGGGGAGCCACACAGATACGCAGTATTTT
NA	TRBV12-3/TRBV12-4	TRBJ2-1	many	CASSLGIGLGEQFF	TGTGCCAGCAGTTTAGGAATCGGGCTGGGTGAGCAGTTCTTC
TRBD2	TRBV12-3/TRBV12-4	TRBJ2-5	NA	CASSKLAGGPWETQYF	TGTGCCAGCAGTAAGCTAGCGGGAGGGCCCTGGGAGACCCAGTACTTC
NA	TRBV5-1	TRBJ2-1	many	CASSGMGGSGWNEQFF	TGCGCCAGCAGCGGGATGGGGGGAAGCGGGTGGAATGAGCAGTTCTTC